The sequence of this T cell receptor (beta chain) was determined in a study of CD8 T cells in ankylosing spondylitis. Per the germline V gene, CDR1 is SGHVS and CDR2 is FNYEAQ. Unmatched junction bases numbered 4, after V lost 2 bases and J lost 0 bases. The CDR3 spans 17 residues. With respect to this clonotype: Its antigen is unidentified.

One entry per CDR3 protein, called by TCRdb with MiXCR from the 5' RACE reads. The sample consists of some 200,000 distinct CDR3 sequences, approximately 7.4% of them appearing once. Study findings and constraints: In synovial fluid and blood from reactive arthritis, some motif variants were previously reported. Roughly eight highly homologous variants made up a TCR beta motif, and this motif appeared characteristic of ankylosing spondylitis blood.

What was sequenced was blood, either unsorted or a sorted T cell fraction (not recorded which). The chain links TRBV7-6 to TRBJ2-3; 11 bases line up with TRBD2. The TCR was taken from a male donor with ankylosing spondylitis. The DNA of the CDR3 is TGTGCCAGCAGCTTAATGACTAGCGGGGCGAGCACAGATACGCAGTATTTT. It is translated as CASSLMTSGASTDTQYF.